This TCR beta chain was documented in a study of blood T cell repertoires in COVID-19. Whole-study context: The samples span acute and convalescent COVID-19 from the United States, Italy and Spain.

Profiled with immunoSEQ multiplex PCR; TCRdb holds only in-frame clones, not every one. The sample shows some 390,000 clones, around 87% of them seen only once. This sequence originates from an older woman with COVID-19, enrolled during active disease. The sample was peripheral blood.

The chain's CDR3 is CASSFVTGRDQPQHF. CDR3 coding DNA: TGTGCCAGCAGTTTTGTGACAGGGAGAGATCAGCCCCAGCATTTT. V is TRBV27 and J is TRBJ1-5; TRBD1 aligns across 7 bases. Germline lookup yields CDR1 MNHEY and CDR2 SMNVEV (reference sequence). The V and J ends lost 3 bases and 5 bases, in that order; junction bases with no gene match: 7. CDR3 length equals 15 residues.